This T cell receptor (beta chain) was obtained from a study of blood T cell repertoires in COVID-19 (TCRdb year 2020). Context from the whole study: Collaborator samples came from the United States, Italy and Spain and covered acute and convalescent phases of COVID-19. The material from the prospective study consisted of cDNA or gDNA derived from T cells, B-cell-depleted T cells, or PBMCs. The samples were drawn from the first 160 participants of the ongoing ImmuneRACE study and from 1,254 subjects provided by 6 global collaborators. The repertoires were released in a freely available public database meant as a resource for research on the immune response to SARS-CoV-2. Deeply sampled blood TCRbeta repertoires from subjects exposed to, actively infected with, or recovered from COVID-19 were included in the dataset. Sample metadata almost always included a de-identified subject ID, COVID-19 status, age in years and sex. HLA class I and class II types, where available, came from metadata supplied by the sample provider rather than from assay-based typing. Points the paper makes about the study in general: Clinical and demographic metadata were provided uncurated, with the amount varying by source and participant.

Whole blood was collected in K2EDTA tubes by collaborating institutions according to the institutions' own protocols. For TCRbeta analysis, collaborators shipped samples as frozen whole blood, isolated PBMCs, or DNA extracted from either of those sample types. About this clone itself: Its recognized antigen is unknown. No much larger clonotype is one base removed from it; base qualities were not supplied.

The germline V gene sets CDR1 to WSHSY and CDR2 to SAAADI. The germline V and J ends show losses of 3 bases and 6 bases respectively, and no gene match explains 5 bases of the junction. The CDR3 has 15 amino acids, counting the end cysteine and phenylalanine. Only the CDR3 DNA is retained, 45 bases long and in frame from the first base. TCRbeta CDR3 regions were amplified from genomic DNA by means of the immunoSEQ Assay, a bias-controlled multiplex PCR. As for how the authors treated the data: The number of nucleated cells in each sample was estimated by amplification of reference gene primers within the assay. Sequence reads were collapsed and filtered to measure the absolute abundance of every unique TCRbeta CDR3 rearrangement. For each sample, productive Simpson clonality was calculated as the square root of Simpson's diversity index over productive rearrangements. TCRdb carries this immuneACCESS record with in-frame sequences only. Its versions omit some clonotypes, under half of them owing to an unresolved V gene in the studies checked, with the rest unexplained. V and J calls and clone size follow that table, whereas D and trimming were derived from the DNA. Within this sample are approximately 100,000 clones, with 85% of them counted one time only. The ten largest clonotypes hold around 38% of the sample.

The source material was peripheral blood. Recombination connected TRBV10-2 to TRBJ2-1, with 10 junctional bases fitting TRBD2. This clonotype was obtained from an elderly man with acute or convalescent COVID-19. The CDR3 loop reads CASSEMRTSGNEQFF. The DNA reads TGCGCCAGCAGTGAAATGCGGACTAGCGGCAATGAGCAGTTCTTC.